The sequence of this T cell receptor (beta chain) was determined in a study of shared clonotypes between healthy human individuals (dated by TCRdb to about 2020). In terms of the full investigation: Three men and a couple of women, aged 18 to 49 years, made up the cohort. Per donor, leukapheresis produced somewhere between about 0.94 and 10 billion PBMCs. To increase sequencing depth and limit assay-specific biases, different laboratories used diverse techniques to prepare libraries and sequence TCR repertoires. The study deeply sequenced blood TCR repertoires of several healthy adults to estimate repertoire size and the extent of clonotype sharing between individuals. For each donor, CD4 naive and CD4 memory were each run on three plates, CD8 naive on two plates, and CD8 memory on one plate. The investigation overall reported the following: Rarefaction of sorted-subset datasets indicated incomplete sequencing despite the large sequencing depth. Sharing across a few donors was observed for 4.5% to 6.5% of naive CD4, about 3.2% of naive CD8, about 2.3% of memory CD4, and about 0.38% of memory CD8 clonotypes. The genetic and exposure-history diversity represented was limited by the small number of donors. Naive subsets generally had larger estimated clonotype richness than memory subsets. Sampling was restricted to blood, and TCR repertoires in tissue are likely to differ from TCR repertoires in blood. Clonotypes shared by all four sorted-subset donors showed higher generation probabilities than non-shared clonotypes. Pairwise subsampling indicated that sequencing depth was expected to affect the degree of clonotype sharing among donors.

CD8 naive samples consisted of CD45RO-negative cells that were positively selected for CCR7, yielding a CD45RA+CCR7+ population without TemRA cells. Donors were healthy HIV-negative adults with no recently reported acute infections or vaccinations. Every donor was a Caucasian adult residing in Nashville, Tennessee, USA. Blood was obtained by leukapheresis, after which PBMCs were separated by Ficoll-Histopaque density gradient centrifugation and cryopreserved in liquid nitrogen vapor phase. Purity and quantity of every magnetically sorted T cell population were checked by analytical flow cytometry. Genomic DNA was isolated from every sorted fraction and measured by UV absorbance on a Nanodrop 2000c. V lost 3 bases and J lost 0 bases, and the count of bases not matched to a germline gene is 6. As encoded in the germline V gene, CDR1 is SGDLS while CDR2 is YYNGEE. Spanning cysteine to phenylalanine, the CDR3 consists of 15 amino acids. CDR3 DNA only is kept here, 45 bases in frame from base 1.

With respect to this clone: Its antigen remains undetermined. One base away there is no much larger clone; base qualities are not given. The sample carries other DNA sequences with the same CDR3.

Using the deep immunoSEQ assay, multiplex PCR amplified TCR CDR3 regions from genomic DNA. Genomic DNA extracted from each cell subset was distributed evenly over all wells of several immunoSEQ 96-well plates, and each plate served as one replicate. For sorted subsets, around 200 ng genomic DNA, equal to approximately 30,000 T cell genomes, was loaded into each replicate PCR. The purified libraries were quantified using a Qubit 3.0 fluorometer, sized with a Bioanalyzer 2100, and then quantified again using the KAPA Library Quantification kit. Every immunoSEQ 96-well plate was sequenced on a dedicated single-read 150-cycle Illumina NextSeq 550 flow cell. The authors processed their data as follows. Because the immunoSEQ output held only junctional sequences and lacked quality scores, the filtering could not match the filtering applied to full-length reads. To assign V/J genes and CDR3, sequences were annotated against IMGT germline references using PyIR, a Python wrapper for IgBLAST v1.9. Reads were removed for weak V/J assignments (E-value above 1e-6), missing CDR3, stop codons, out-of-frame junctions, or ambiguous translated residues. A V3J clonotype was defined by an identical inferred V gene, J gene, and CDR3 amino acid sequence. The percentage overlap between two repertoires was calculated by dividing the number of shared unique clonotypes by the size of the smaller repertoire. RTK rarefaction, the Chao1 estimator, and Recon v2.1 estimates of unobserved clonotypes were used to assess repertoire richness. Generation probabilities were computed with OLGA for all TCRbeta clonotypes obtained by the gDNA method from four donors. Held by TCRdb, this immuneACCESS table contains in-frame sequences only and omits some clones. Under half of the omission traces to an unresolved V gene where checked; the cause of the rest is unknown. The V and J calls and clone size were taken over from that table, and D and trimming were inferred from the DNA. This sample lists around 2.1 million clones; 85% to 95% were detected once. Over 1.5% of the sample is taken by the ten largest.

The receptor's source is a man aged 18-30 years in good health. Some clones in this sample may be carry-over from other donors' samples. The sample comprised naive CD8+ T cells from PBMCs. The sample's cell subset or site label is to be understood as: CD45RA+CCR7+. In this chain, TRBV9 is recombined with TRBJ2-7, with 7 bases in between that match TRBD2. The CDR3 region has the sequence CASSEGLADSYEQYF. The base sequence is TGTGCCAGCAGCGAGGGGCTAGCGGACTCCTACGAGCAGTACTTC.